The present T cell receptor beta chain was sequenced within a study of blood T cell repertoires in COVID-19. Study information: T cells, B-cell-depleted T cells, or PBMCs supplied cDNA or gDNA.

Assay used: immunoSEQ multiplex PCR; TCRdb lists only in-frame clones, some missing. The sample has 140,000 to 150,000 clones; approximately 80% are singletons. The table lists this clone with a few counts. Germline-derived CDR1 and CDR2 are MNHEY and SVGAGI. V was cut by 2 bases and J by 5 bases, with 15 bases left in between. The CDR3 extends over 15 amino acids. The specimen was peripheral blood. This receptor was taken from a woman aged 55-69 years with acute or convalescent COVID-19. The chain employs TRBV6-5 and TRBJ2-5; tentative D call: TRBD2 (6 bases). CDR3 in DNA: TGTGCCAGCAGTTACGACTCCCGGGGGTGGGAGACCCAGTACTTC. Translated: CASSYDSRGWETQYF.